This TCR beta chain originates from a study of molecular identifiers for immune sequencing clone quantification. About the research overall: Replicate experiments took RNA from 20,000 or 100,000 naive CD8 cells, divided it five ways and sequenced four.

Study findings and constraints: Whereas clones above 20 RNA copies held under 1% of naive-cell molecules, they held over 97% of effector molecules.

This clonotype was counted many times. The antigen is not known. This CDR3 has 18 residues. The J segment lost 0 bases and the V segment lost 4 bases, leaving 13 bases of the junction unmatched. Germline values: CDR1 KGHSH, CDR2 LQKENI. TCRdb recomputed calls from the PCR reads with MiXCR, one row per CDR3 protein. This sample has about 40,000 distinct CDR3 sequences, with 24% found just once. This TCR was recovered from a human donor in good health. Some libraries in this study had Jurkat cell RNA spiked in. The chain joins TRBV18 to TRBJ2-5, with TRBD1 identical over 8 bases. The sample consisted of naive CD8+ T cells from blood, with Jurkat cell RNA spiked in. Subset: FACS-sorted CD8+CD4-CCR7+CD45RA+ naive T cells. This chain's CDR3 is CASSQEVYGTGDQETQYF. As DNA, the CDR3 is TGTGCCAGCTCACAAGAGGTTTACGGGACAGGCGACCAAGAGACCCAGTACTTC.